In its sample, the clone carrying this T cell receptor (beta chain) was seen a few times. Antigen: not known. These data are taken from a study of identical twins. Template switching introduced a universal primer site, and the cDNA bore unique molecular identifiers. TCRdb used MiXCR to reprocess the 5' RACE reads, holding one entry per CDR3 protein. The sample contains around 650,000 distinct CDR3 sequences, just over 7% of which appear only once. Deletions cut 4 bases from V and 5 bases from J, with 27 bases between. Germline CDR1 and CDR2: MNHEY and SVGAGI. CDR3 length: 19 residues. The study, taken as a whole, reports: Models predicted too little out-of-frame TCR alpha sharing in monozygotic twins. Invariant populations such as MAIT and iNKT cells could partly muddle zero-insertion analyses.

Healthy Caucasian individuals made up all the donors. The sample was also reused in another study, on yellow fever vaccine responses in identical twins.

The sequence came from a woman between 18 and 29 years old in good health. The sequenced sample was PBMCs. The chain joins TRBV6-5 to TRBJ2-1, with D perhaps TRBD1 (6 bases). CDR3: CASSFTGSKTLIPHNEQFF. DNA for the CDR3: TGTGCCAGCAGTTTTACAGGGTCCAAGACACTAATTCCACACAATGAGCAGTTCTTC.